This TCR beta chain emerged from a study of regulatory T cells in long-lasting Graves disease. This clonotype appeared many times. The V gene end was trimmed by 6 bases and the J gene end by 1 base; junction bases not matched to a gene: 5. This CDR3 has 15 amino acids. From germline, CDR1 is MDHEN and CDR2 SYDVKM. Arm-PCR of CDR3 regions and iRepertoire HTBI primers were used to build TCR beta libraries. TCRdb reprocessed the multiplex PCR reads with MiXCR, giving one entry per CDR3 protein. This table holds roughly 400,000 distinct CDR3 sequences, roughly 15% found once. Time point in this sample: newly diagnosed GD, antithyroid drugs for less than 3 months. PBMCs provided the RNA from which the TCR library was made. The same data also went into a second study, on T cells in Graves' hyperthyroidism and ophthalmopathy.

This clonotype was obtained from a woman under 30 with Graves disease. The starting material was peripheral blood mononuclear cells (PBMCs), obtained at new diagnosis, from a patient treated with antithyroid drugs. The gene calls are TRBV28 and TRBJ2-2; 7 bases are shared with TRBD2. The CDR3 bases are TGTGCCAGCAGGGGAGGGTCGAGGAACACCGGGGAGCTGTTTTTT. Protein product: CASRGGSRNTGELFF.